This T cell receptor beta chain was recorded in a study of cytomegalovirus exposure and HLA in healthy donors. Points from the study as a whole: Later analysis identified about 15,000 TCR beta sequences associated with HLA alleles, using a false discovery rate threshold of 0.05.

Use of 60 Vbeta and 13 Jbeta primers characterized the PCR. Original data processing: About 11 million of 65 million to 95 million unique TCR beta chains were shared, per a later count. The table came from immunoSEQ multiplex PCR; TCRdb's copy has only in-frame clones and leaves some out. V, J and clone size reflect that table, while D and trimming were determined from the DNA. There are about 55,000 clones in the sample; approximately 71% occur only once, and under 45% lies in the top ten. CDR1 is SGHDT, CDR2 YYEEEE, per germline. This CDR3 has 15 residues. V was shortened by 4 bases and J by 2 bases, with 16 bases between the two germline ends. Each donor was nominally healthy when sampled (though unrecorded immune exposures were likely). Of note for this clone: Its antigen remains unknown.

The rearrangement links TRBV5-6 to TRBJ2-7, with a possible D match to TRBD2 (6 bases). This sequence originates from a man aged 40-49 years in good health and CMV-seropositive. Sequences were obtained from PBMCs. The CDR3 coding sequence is TGTGCCAGCAGCCTGCCCAAGCGGGCGACCTACGAGCAGTACTTC. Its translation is CASSLPKRATYEQYF.